This T cell receptor (beta chain) came from a study of T cell changes during pregnancy in multiple sclerosis. V lost 4 bases to trimming and J lost 4 bases; unmatched junction nucleotides: 13. This CDR3 has 17 residues. The germline gives CDR1 SGHDN, CDR2 FVKESK. TCRdb's table, derived via immunoSEQ multiplex PCR, lists solely in-frame clones and lacks some. The sample includes around 34,000 clones, less than 95% of them seen just once. This chain links TRBV14 with TRBJ2-5, with 9 nucleotides matching TRBD1. The receptor was isolated from a female donor with multiple sclerosis, enrolled in a pregnancy study. The specimen was CD8+ T cells from peripheral blood mononuclear cells, collected before pregnancy. This chain's CDR3 is CASSLTPGQGGRETQYF. For the CDR3, the DNA is TGTGCCAGCAGCCTGACTCCGGGACAGGGAGGGCGAGAGACCCAGTACTTC.